This T cell receptor beta chain was recorded in a study of human T cells and chemical hapten exposure. As for the study in general: The study traced per-sample TCR yield variation mainly to small differences in pooled library volumes.

This clonotype was seen at least ten times. Time point of the sample: patch test 2, 6 weeks after DPC sensitization. This sample's treatment: therapeutic diphenylcyclopropenone sensitization with weekly scalp DPC. V was pared by 4 bases and J by 2 bases, with 8 bases between. The CDR3 is made up of 13 amino acids. Germline V CDR1 and CDR2: KGHSH, LQKENI. Unique molecular identifiers were attached to individual cDNA molecules during library preparation. TCRdb re-analysed the RACE reads in MiXCR, keeping a single row per CDR3 protein. The data show more than 80,000 distinct CDR3 sequences, 8.5% to 12% seen once.

This sequence was found in a woman between 50 and 59 years old with alopecia areata. Some clones in this sample may be carry-over from other donors' samples. Sequenced material: whole blood, taken in connection with sensitization to the hapten diphenylcyclopropenone (DPC). V is TRBV18 and J is TRBJ2-5, with no clear D. CDR3 DNA sequence: TGTGCCAGCTCACGAATTAAGCAAGAGACCCAGTACTTC. This sequence encodes CASSRIKQETQYF.